This is a list of T cell receptor beta chains from one sample in a study of Graves' ophthalmopathy and Graves' hyperthyroidism. TCRdb recomputed calls from the multiplex PCR reads with MiXCR, one row per CDR3 protein. The sample contains 350,000 to 450,000 distinct CDR3 sequences, around 17% of which appear only once. What was sequenced was peripheral blood. The receptors originated from a woman between 18 and 30 years old with Graves' ophthalmopathy. CDR3s include the opening cysteine and the closing phenylalanine or tryptophan. Fields, in order: D gene, clone size, J gene, V gene, CDR3 protein, CDR3 DNA. A D gene is named only where the DNA matches it firmly. Size tells how often a clone was seen (once, few, many) or the class of an expanded clone, and some rows leave it out.

- - TRBJ2-5 TRBV20-1 CSARDLTGLETQYF TGCAGTGCTAGAGATCTCACAGGTTTGGAGACCCAGTACTTC
- many TRBJ2-7 TRBV10-3 CAISESRVGNEQYF TGTGCCATCAGTGAGTCGCGGGTAGGGAACGAGCAGTACTTC
TRBD1 many TRBJ2-7 TRBV27 CASTARQGFYEQYF TGTGCCAGCACAGCTCGACAGGGTTTCTACGAGCAGTACTTC
TRBD1 many TRBJ1-2 TRBV6-1 CASSPPRDRGLNGYTF TGTGCCAGCAGCCCCCCTCGGGACAGGGGGCTTAATGGCTACACCTTC
- - TRBJ1-5 TRBV6-5 CASSYGQGHQPQHF TGTGCCAGCAGTTACGGGCAGGGACATCAGCCCCAGCATTTT
- many TRBJ1-5 TRBV10-3 CAISESSALVGQPQHF TGTGCCATCAGTGAGTCTTCGGCCCTAGTGGGGCAGCCCCAGCATTTT
- many TRBJ2-7 TRBV20-1 CSARRLLGEQYF TGCAGTGCTAGACGTCTGCTTGGCGAGCAGTACTTC
TRBD1 many TRBJ2-7 TRBV28 CASYGKGAREQYF TGTGCCAGCTACGGGAAGGGGGCGCGTGAGCAGTACTTC
- few TRBJ1-1 TRBV18 CASSPLSVQNEVTEAFF TGTGCCAGCTCACCACTGTCCGTGCAAAATGAGGTGACTGAAGCTTTCTTT
TRBD1 many TRBJ1-1 TRBV5-1 CASSLGTGKGAFF TGCGCCAGCAGCTTGGGGACAGGGAAGGGAGCTTTCTTT
TRBD1 many TRBJ1-1 TRBV20-1 CSASSIIGQGINTEAFF TGCAGTGCTAGCTCAATAATCGGACAGGGGATTAATACTGAAGCTTTCTTT
- many TRBJ2-5 TRBV11-2 CASSLISGLLNQETQYF TGTGCCAGCAGCTTAATATCTGGACTACTGAACCAAGAGACCCAGTACTTC
- few TRBJ2-7 TRBV6-5 CASSYGRQGHEQYF TGTGCCAGCAGTTACGGTCGGCAGGGTCACGAGCAGTACTTC
- many TRBJ2-5 TRBV12-3/TRBV12-4 CASRGLGTQYF TGTGCCAGCAGGGGGCTCGGGACCCAGTACTTC
- many TRBJ2-2 TRBV3-1 CASSQLPNTGELFF TGTGCCAGCAGCCAACTTCCGAACACCGGGGAGCTGTTTTTT
- many TRBJ1-6 TRBV6-2/TRBV6-3 CASSQRSTRVHNSPLHF TGTGCCAGCAGTCAGCGATCTACCAGGGTGCATAATTCACCCCTCCACTTT
- many TRBJ2-2 TRBV4-1 CASSQVGARELFF TGCGCCAGCAGCCAAGTCGGGGCCCGGGAGCTGTTTTTT
TRBD2 - TRBJ2-3 TRBV30 CAWSAGRAVADTQYF TGTGCCTGGAGTGCTGGGAGGGCCGTCGCAGATACGCAGTATTTT
- many TRBJ2-4 TRBV3-1 CASGGGGGNIQYF TGTGCCAGCGGAGGGGGTGGGGGAAACATTCAGTACTTC
- many TRBJ1-4 TRBV28 CASTPSQGLGEKLFF TGTGCCAGCACCCCATCACAGGGCTTGGGGGAAAAACTGTTTTTT
- many TRBJ1-1 TRBV11-2 CASSSDQGTSPEAFF TGTGCCAGCAGCTCGGATCAGGGGACTTCTCCTGAAGCTTTCTTT
- many TRBJ1-6 TRBV5-4 CASSPYNSPLHF TGTGCCAGCAGCCCTTATAATTCACCCCTCCACTTT
TRBD1 - TRBJ2-2 TRBV7-2 CASSLADRPGTGELFF TGTGCCAGCAGCTTAGCGGACAGGCCCGGAACCGGGGAGCTGTTTTTT
- many TRBJ2-5 TRBV28 CASSLGRFQETQYF TGTGCCAGCAGTTTGGGTAGATTCCAAGAGACCCAGTACTTC
- many TRBJ1-2 TRBV7-2 CASIVGPQGGQGGYTF TGTGCCAGCATCGTGGGACCACAGGGAGGGCAAGGTGGCTACACCTTC
- many TRBJ1-2 TRBV4-3 CASSQADRNYGYTF TGCGCCAGCAGCCAAGCGGATAGGAACTATGGCTACACCTTC
- - TRBJ1-1 TRBV6-5 CASSYRGGATEAFF TGTGCCAGCAGCTATAGGGGTGGGGCCACTGAAGCTTTCTTT
- many TRBJ2-7 TRBV20-1 CSASGGRLYEQYF TGCAGTGCTAGTGGAGGCAGACTCTACGAGCAGTACTTC
- many TRBJ2-5 TRBV9 CASSGLGGVTPQETQYF TGTGCCAGCAGCGGGCTCGGGGGTGTAACCCCTCAAGAGACCCAGTACTTC
- many TRBJ2-5 TRBV4-2 CASSQENTGQETQYF TGTGCCAGCAGCCAAGAGAATACAGGACAAGAGACCCAGTACTTC
- many TRBJ1-2 TRBV11-2 CASSLDHGYGYTF TGTGCCAGCAGCTTGGATCATGGTTATGGCTACACCTTC
TRBD1 many TRBJ2-7 TRBV6-6 CASSQPRQGGGYEQYF TGTGCCAGCAGCCAACCCCGCCAAGGGGGCGGCTACGAGCAGTACTTC
- many TRBJ1-6 TRBV14 CASRQQGAGSPLHF TGTGCCAGCAGGCAACAGGGAGCGGGTTCACCCCTCCACTTT
- many TRBJ2-6 TRBV7-9 CASSLARGTSGANVLTF TGTGCCAGCAGCTTAGCGAGAGGGACCTCTGGGGCCAACGTCCTGACTTTC
TRBD1 many TRBJ1-5 TRBV4-2 CASSQGNPTGKRSNQPQHF TGTGCCAGCAGCCAAGGCAATCCGACAGGGAAGAGGAGCAATCAGCCCCAGCATTTT
TRBD1 many TRBJ2-7 TRBV6-1 CASSDLGQGLAYF TGTGCCAGCAGTGACTTGGGACAGGGTCTGGCGTACTTC
- many TRBJ1-5 TRBV12-3/TRBV12-4 CASSTSAQPQHF TGTGCCAGCAGTACGAGCGCTCAGCCCCAGCATTTT
- many TRBJ1-5 TRBV20-1 CSARQGGQPQHF TGCAGTGCTAGACAGGGCGGGCAGCCCCAGCATTTT
- once TRBJ1-2 TRBV6-1 CASRTRGYYGYTF TGTGCCAGCCGGACCAGGGGATACTATGGCTACACCTTC
- many TRBJ1-6 TRBV29-1 CSATDGRAPLHF TGCAGCGCGACTGACGGAAGGGCACCCCTCCACTTT
- - TRBJ1-2 TRBV14 CASSQDSGKANYGYTF TGTGCCAGCAGCCAAGATAGCGGGAAAGCTAACTATGGCTACACCTTC
TRBD2 many TRBJ2-6 TRBV28 CASSSSGGSSSGANVLTF TGTGCCAGCAGTTCCAGCGGGGGGAGTAGCTCTGGGGCCAACGTCCTGACTTTC
- many TRBJ2-7 TRBV6-5 CASSYSGGLVYEQYF TGTGCCAGCAGTTACTCGGGGGGGCTAGTGTACGAGCAGTACTTC
- many TRBJ1-1 TRBV5-6 CASSLLQGWIENTEAFF TGTGCCAGCAGTTTGCTACAGGGTTGGATTGAGAACACTGAAGCTTTCTTT
- many TRBJ1-6 TRBV7-9 CAGGVASSPLHF TGTGCCGGGGGGGTTGCTAGTTCACCCCTCCACTTT
- many TRBJ1-5 TRBV28 CASRTTGLGNQPQHF TGTGCCAGCAGAACGACAGGTTTGGGCAATCAGCCCCAGCATTTT
TRBD1 - TRBJ1-5 TRBV6-4 CASSDPGDRVRGNQPQHF TGTGCCAGCAGTGACCCAGGGGACAGAGTGCGAGGCAATCAGCCCCAGCATTTT
- - TRBJ2-2 TRBV14 CASSRELSGELFF TGTGCCAGCAGCCGGGAGTTGAGCGGGGAGCTGTTTTTT